A selection of T cell receptor beta chains follows, all from one sample in a study of cytomegalovirus exposure and HLA in healthy donors. Clones were sequenced by immunoSEQ multiplex PCR, and TCRdb holds only the in-frame ones, with some missing. The table includes about 110,000 clones, 65% to 90% detected once. The material sequenced was PBMCs. The origin of the receptors is a woman aged 30 to 39 in good health and CMV-seronegative. Both conserved end residues are part of each CDR3. The order of the fields is V gene, J gene, D gene, clone size, CDR3 DNA, CDR3 protein. A D gene is named only where the DNA matches it firmly. The size entry is marked missing in some rows and otherwise reads once, few, many or a size class.

V gene: TRBV11-2; J gene: TRBJ2-1; D gene: TRBD2; clone size: -; CDR3 DNA: TGTGCCAGCAGCTTAGGAGCTAGCGGGAGGTACAATGAGCAGTTCTTC; CDR3 protein: CASSLGASGRYNEQFF
V gene: TRBV28; J gene: TRBJ1-5; D gene: -; clone size: once; CDR3 DNA: TGTGCCAGCAGTCAAAGAACGGGTAGCAATCAGCCCCAGCATTTT; CDR3 protein: CASSQRTGSNQPQHF
V gene: TRBV27; J gene: TRBJ2-7; D gene: TRBD1; clone size: few; CDR3 DNA: TGTGCCAGCAGTTTAGGGACAGGGGGCACCTACGAGCAGTACTTC; CDR3 protein: CASSLGTGGTYEQYF
V gene: TRBV5-1; J gene: TRBJ2-2; D gene: TRBD2; clone size: -; CDR3 DNA: TGCGCCAGCACCTCCTACAGGCTAGCGGGACCATTCACCGGGGAGCTGTTTTTT; CDR3 protein: CASTSYRLAGPFTGELFF
V gene: TRBV9; J gene: TRBJ1-2; D gene: -; clone size: once; CDR3 DNA: TGTGCCAGCAGCGTAGGGTGGGGCCTAAACTATGGCTACACCTTC; CDR3 protein: CASSVGWGLNYGYTF
V gene: TRBV6-5; J gene: TRBJ1-5; D gene: TRBD1; clone size: -; CDR3 DNA: TGTGCCAGCAGTTCTGGGGCAGGGGGCTTTCAGCCCCAGCATTTT; CDR3 protein: CASSSGAGGFQPQHF
V gene: TRBV4-1; J gene: TRBJ1-5; D gene: -; clone size: once; CDR3 DNA: TGCGCCAGCAGCCTCGGACAGTACAATCAGCCCCAGCATTTT; CDR3 protein: CASSLGQYNQPQHF
V gene: TRBV11-2; J gene: TRBJ2-5; D gene: -; clone size: -; CDR3 DNA: TGTGCCAGCAGCTCTTTTAGCGGCCCCGGGGAGACCCAGTACTTC; CDR3 protein: CASSSFSGPGETQYF
V gene: TRBV9; J gene: TRBJ1-1; D gene: -; clone size: -; CDR3 DNA: TGTGCCAGCAGCGTCCAGAAGAACACTGAAGCTTTCTTT; CDR3 protein: CASSVQKNTEAFF
V gene: TRBV10-3; J gene: TRBJ2-7; D gene: TRBD2; clone size: -; CDR3 DNA: TGTGCCATCGGGGATCCGGGACTAGCGGGCTACGAGCAGTACTTC; CDR3 protein: CAIGDPGLAGYEQYF
V gene: TRBV1; J gene: TRBJ2-5; D gene: -; clone size: -; CDR3 DNA: TGCACCAGCAGCCAAGATCTGGCCGGGAATGAGACCCAGTACTTC; CDR3 protein: CTSSQDLAGNETQYF
V gene: TRBV5-8; J gene: TRBJ2-1; D gene: TRBD2; clone size: -; CDR3 DNA: TGTGCCAGCAGCTTGGGATTTAGGGCTAGCGGAAATTACAATGAGCAGTTCTTC; CDR3 protein: CASSLGFRASGNYNEQFF
V gene: TRBV5-1; J gene: TRBJ1-1; D gene: TRBD1; clone size: few; CDR3 DNA: TGCGCCAGCAGCAGAACAGGGGACACTGAAGCTTTCTTT; CDR3 protein: CASSRTGDTEAFF
V gene: TRBV27; J gene: TRBJ2-2; D gene: -; clone size: -; CDR3 DNA: TGTCCCCCGACAGCGTCGGTTACCGGGGAGCTGTTTTTT; CDR3 protein: CPPTASVTGELFF
V gene: TRBV5-1; J gene: TRBJ1-1; D gene: TRBD1; clone size: -; CDR3 DNA: TGCGCCAGCAGCTCCTCGGGACAGGGGGCCACTGAAGCTTTCTTT; CDR3 protein: CASSSSGQGATEAFF
V gene: TRBV11-2; J gene: TRBJ1-1; D gene: -; clone size: -; CDR3 DNA: TGTGCCAGCAGCCTCAGGGAAGGGAACACTGAAGCTTTCTTT; CDR3 protein: CASSLREGNTEAFF
V gene: TRBV9; J gene: TRBJ1-2; D gene: -; clone size: -; CDR3 DNA: TGTGCCAGCAGCGCCGAATCGACTGCAGGCTACACCTTC; CDR3 protein: CASSAESTAGYTF
V gene: TRBV5-1; J gene: TRBJ2-1; D gene: -; clone size: -; CDR3 DNA: TGCGCCAGCAGCTTTACAGGGTCGGCGAGGGATGAGCAGTTCTTC; CDR3 protein: CASSFTGSARDEQFF
V gene: TRBV19; J gene: TRBJ1-1; D gene: TRBD1; clone size: -; CDR3 DNA: TGTGCCAGTAGTATCGGGACAGGGTACAACACTGAAGCTTTCTTT; CDR3 protein: CASSIGTGYNTEAFF
V gene: TRBV6-5; J gene: TRBJ2-2; D gene: TRBD2; clone size: -; CDR3 DNA: TGTGCCAGCAGTGGGCGGACTAGCCCCGGGGAGCTGTTTTTT; CDR3 protein: CASSGRTSPGELFF
V gene: TRBV23-1; J gene: TRBJ2-7; D gene: TRBD2; clone size: -; CDR3 DNA: TGCGCCAGCAGTCAATCGAAGGCGGGAGGGTCCTACGAGCAGTACTTC; CDR3 protein: CASSQSKAGGSYEQYF
V gene: TRBV7-9; J gene: TRBJ2-1; D gene: -; clone size: once; CDR3 DNA: TGTGCCAGCAGCTCACTACAGGGCAGCTCCTACAATGAGCAGTTCTTC; CDR3 protein: CASSSLQGSSYNEQFF
V gene: TRBV6-1; J gene: TRBJ1-1; D gene: -; clone size: -; CDR3 DNA: TGTGCCAGCAGTGCCCAAGGCGGGGAGTTTGGCTTTGAAGCTTTCTTT; CDR3 protein: CASSAQGGEFGFEAFF
V gene: TRBV5-1; J gene: TRBJ2-7; D gene: -; clone size: -; CDR3 DNA: TGCGCCAGCAGCCTGGAAGGGAGCTCCTACGAGCAGTACTTC; CDR3 protein: CASSLEGSSYEQYF
V gene: TRBV29-1; J gene: TRBJ1-4; D gene: TRBD1; clone size: -; CDR3 DNA: TGCAGCGTTACAGGGGGCGCAGGAAAACTGTTTTTT; CDR3 protein: CSVTGGAGKLFF
V gene: TRBV5-8; J gene: TRBJ1-2; D gene: -; clone size: -; CDR3 DNA: TGTGCCAGCAGCTTGTCCAGGGGCGGCTACACCTTC; CDR3 protein: CASSLSRGGYTF
V gene: TRBV29-1; J gene: TRBJ2-2; D gene: -; clone size: -; CDR3 DNA: TGCAGCGTTTGGGGGGCCGGGGAGCTGTTTTTT; CDR3 protein: CSVWGAGELFF
V gene: TRBV7-9; J gene: TRBJ2-7; D gene: -; clone size: -; CDR3 DNA: TGTGCCAGCAGCCCCGGAGGTCTCGCCTACGAGCAGTACTTC; CDR3 protein: CASSPGGLAYEQYF
V gene: TRBV4-1; J gene: TRBJ1-2; D gene: TRBD1; clone size: few; CDR3 DNA: TGCGCCAGCAGCCAGCGGGACAGTCTTCATGGCTACACCTTC; CDR3 protein: CASSQRDSLHGYTF
V gene: TRBV29-1; J gene: TRBJ2-3; D gene: -; clone size: -; CDR3 DNA: TGCAGCGTGGTACAAACAGATACGCAGTATTTT; CDR3 protein: CSVVQTDTQYF
V gene: TRBV7-9; J gene: TRBJ2-3; D gene: TRBD2; clone size: -; CDR3 DNA: TGTGCCAGCAGCCCCGCTGGGACTAGCGGCACAGATACGCAGTATTTT; CDR3 protein: CASSPAGTSGTDTQYF
V gene: TRBV19; J gene: TRBJ1-1; D gene: -; clone size: -; CDR3 DNA: TGTGCCAGTAGATTGCCGGGCCTCAGTAGCGCTGAAGCTTTCTTT; CDR3 protein: CASRLPGLSSAEAFF
V gene: TRBV7-9; J gene: TRBJ2-7; D gene: -; clone size: few; CDR3 DNA: TGTGCCAGCAGCTTAAGTCCGGCGGACTACGAGCAGTACTTC; CDR3 protein: CASSLSPADYEQYF
V gene: TRBV7-2; J gene: TRBJ1-1; D gene: -; clone size: -; CDR3 DNA: TGTGCCAGCAGCTTAGACAGGGAACATGAAGCTTTCTTT; CDR3 protein: CASSLDREHEAFF
V gene: TRBV6-1; J gene: TRBJ2-7; D gene: -; clone size: -; CDR3 DNA: TGTGCCAGCAGTGACCTAGACCACTACGAGCAGTACTTC; CDR3 protein: CASSDLDHYEQYF
V gene: TRBV19; J gene: TRBJ1-1; D gene: TRBD1; clone size: -; CDR3 DNA: TGTGCCAGTAGTATGGACAGGGAGAACACTGAAGCTTTCTTT; CDR3 protein: CASSMDRENTEAFF
V gene: TRBV5-4; J gene: TRBJ1-3; D gene: -; clone size: -; CDR3 DNA: TGTGCCAGCAGCTTGGCTGCTGGGCGCTCTGGAAACACCATATATTTT; CDR3 protein: CASSLAAGRSGNTIYF
V gene: TRBV30; J gene: TRBJ2-7; D gene: -; clone size: -; CDR3 DNA: TGTGCCTGGAGTGACAGCTACGAGCAGTACTTC; CDR3 protein: CAWSDSYEQYF
V gene: TRBV29-1; J gene: TRBJ2-5; D gene: -; clone size: -; CDR3 DNA: TGCAGCGTCGCCCGAACCCCAGGGGTTCAAGAGACCCAGTACTTC; CDR3 protein: CSVARTPGVQETQYF
V gene: TRBV12-5; J gene: TRBJ1-2; D gene: -; clone size: -; CDR3 DNA: TGTGCTAGTGGTTTCCCAACCACCACCCAGGAGGGCTATGGCTACACCTTC; CDR3 protein: CASGFPTTTQEGYGYTF
V gene: TRBV7-2; J gene: TRBJ2-3; D gene: TRBD2; clone size: -; CDR3 DNA: TGTGCCAGCAGCTTAGATCTAGCGGGAGGCGCAGATACGCAGTATTTT; CDR3 protein: CASSLDLAGGADTQYF
V gene: TRBV11-1; J gene: TRBJ2-7; D gene: TRBD1; clone size: -; CDR3 DNA: TGTGCCAGCAGCTGGGGACAGAACTACGAGCAGTACTTC; CDR3 protein: CASSWGQNYEQYF
V gene: TRBV25-1; J gene: TRBJ2-7; D gene: TRBD1; clone size: -; CDR3 DNA: TGTGCCAGCAGTGAATTTGCAGGGGGTGGAAGCAAGCAGTACTTC; CDR3 protein: CASSEFAGGGSKQYF
V gene: TRBV10-3; J gene: TRBJ2-1; D gene: TRBD2; clone size: few; CDR3 DNA: TGTGCCATCAGTGGATTTAGCGGGTTTTCCTACAATGAGCAGTTCTTC; CDR3 protein: CAISGFSGFSYNEQFF
V gene: TRBV6-1; J gene: TRBJ1-3; D gene: -; clone size: -; CDR3 DNA: TGTGCCAGCAGCCCTGGAGGAAGCCCTGGAAACACCATATATTTT; CDR3 protein: CASSPGGSPGNTIYF
V gene: TRBV5-7; J gene: TRBJ2-4; D gene: -; clone size: -; CDR3 DNA: TGTGCCAGCAGCCTTATACACGGGATCAAAAACATTCAGTACTTC; CDR3 protein: CASSLIHGIKNIQYF
V gene: TRBV11-2; J gene: TRBJ1-2; D gene: -; clone size: -; CDR3 DNA: TGTGCCAGCAGCGCCGGACACGCAAACTATGGCTACACCTTC; CDR3 protein: CASSAGHANYGYTF
V gene: TRBV5-4; J gene: TRBJ2-5; D gene: TRBD2; clone size: -; CDR3 DNA: TGTGCCAGCAGCTATATAGCGGGAGGGGGGGAGCAGTACTTC; CDR3 protein: CASSYIAGGGEQYF
V gene: TRBV19; J gene: TRBJ2-1; D gene: TRBD2; clone size: -; CDR3 DNA: TGTGCCAGTAGTGACCCGGGACTAGCGGGAGTCGGGGGAGCTGAGCAGTTCTTC; CDR3 protein: CASSDPGLAGVGGAEQFF
V gene: TRBV5-1; J gene: TRBJ2-4; D gene: -; clone size: -; CDR3 DNA: TGCGCCAGCAGCTTGGCCGGGAGTAACATTCAGTACTTC; CDR3 protein: CASSLAGSNIQYF
V gene: TRBV18; J gene: TRBJ2-3; D gene: -; clone size: -; CDR3 DNA: TGTGCCAGCTCACAGAGGACAGATACGCAGTATTTT; CDR3 protein: CASSQRTDTQYF
V gene: TRBV6-5; J gene: TRBJ2-7; D gene: TRBD1; clone size: -; CDR3 DNA: TGTGCCAGCAGTTTGACAGGGACGACCTCCTACGAGCAGTACTTC; CDR3 protein: CASSLTGTTSYEQYF
V gene: TRBV9; J gene: TRBJ2-1; D gene: -; clone size: -; CDR3 DNA: TGTGCCAGCAGCGTAGCGACTAGCAATGAGCAGTTCTTC; CDR3 protein: CASSVATSNEQFF
V gene: TRBV28; J gene: TRBJ2-2; D gene: TRBD1; clone size: once; CDR3 DNA: TGTGCCAGCAGCACGAGACAGGGGGCAGGGACCGGGGAGCTGTTTTTT; CDR3 protein: CASSTRQGAGTGELFF